These T cell receptor beta chains were read from a single sample in a study of metastatic and nonmetastatic thyroid tumors. Using MiXCR, TCRdb re-called clones from the PCR reads. Seen here are approximately 69,000 clones, 13% to 15% observed once, and the top ten hold more than 6.5%. The sequenced sample consisted of blood. The origin of the receptors is a male donor with papillary thyroid cancer or a benign thyroid nodule (not recorded which). Some clones in this sample may be carry-over from other donors' samples. Each CDR3 is given with its conserved first and last residue. D genes are given only for firm matches. Not all rows give a size; the values are once, few, many and, for expanded clones, a class.

.	TRBV4-1	many	TRBJ1-5	TGCGCCAGCAGCCAGGAACCCGCGTTTGGACTGAGCAATCAGCCCCAGCATTTT	CASSQEPAFGLSNQPQHF
.	TRBV6-5	many	TRBJ1-1	TGTGCCAGCAGTTACTCGACGGGGGGCACTGAAGCTTTCTTT	CASSYSTGGTEAFF
.	TRBV7-9	few	TRBJ2-7	TGTGCCAGCACCAACGAGGGAAACGAGCAGTACTTC	CASTNEGNEQYF
.	TRBV15	.	TRBJ2-2	TGTGCCACCAGCCGGGCTGGGGACACCGGGGAGCTGTTTTTT	CATSRAGDTGELFF
.	TRBV7-9	many	TRBJ2-3	TGTGCCAGCAGCTTAGGGACAGTTGGAGCAGATACGCAGTATTTT	CASSLGTVGADTQYF
.	TRBV12-3/TRBV12-4	few	TRBJ1-2	TGTGCCAGCATTCATCGAGGGGTGTTTAACTACACCTTC	CASIHRGVFNYTF
.	TRBV27	few	TRBJ2-5	TGTGCCAGCAGTACCTTCTATCAATCGGGACCCCGGAGGTATACCCAGTACTTC	CASSTFYQSGPRRYTQYF
.	TRBV5-5	many	TRBJ1-1	TGTGCCAGCAGCTTGGGGGCCACTGAAGCTTTCTTT	CASSLGATEAFF
TRBD1	TRBV6-2/TRBV6-3	many	TRBJ1-5	TGTGCCAGCAAGGACAGGGCACCCGATCAGCCCCAGCATTTT	CASKDRAPDQPQHF
.	TRBV6-2/TRBV6-3	many	TRBJ1-2	TGTGCCAGCACTCCGATTGGAGACTATGGCTACACCTTC	CASTPIGDYGYTF
TRBD1	TRBV7-7	many	TRBJ2-7	TGTGCTAGCAGCTTAAACAGGGGGTACGAGCAGTACTTC	CASSLNRGYEQYF
TRBD1	TRBV28	.	TRBJ1-1	TGTGCCAGCAGTTCAAGGACAGGATCGGACACTGAAGCTTTCTTT	CASSSRTGSDTEAFF
.	TRBV28	many	TRBJ2-5	TGTGCCAGCAGTCTGCCGGGCCGATCAGGGAGAGAGACCCAGTACTTC	CASSLPGRSGRETQYF
TRBD2	TRBV28	few	TRBJ2-3	TGTGCCAGCAGTTTATTTCCTCGGACTAGCGGGATTAGGACAGATACGCAGTATTTT	CASSLFPRTSGIRTDTQYF
TRBD2	TRBV12-3/TRBV12-4	few	TRBJ2-3	TGTGCCAGCATCCCTCAAGCGGGAGCATTTATCACAGATACGCAGTATTTT	CASIPQAGAFITDTQYF
TRBD2	TRBV11-2	.	TRBJ2-1	TGTGCCAGCAGCCAGACTAGCGGTTCCTACAATGAGCAGTTCTTC	CASSQTSGSYNEQFF
.	TRBV27	many	TRBJ2-7	TGTGCCAGCAGTTTTATAGGGACTGCAGCCTACGAGCAGTACTTC	CASSFIGTAAYEQYF
TRBD1	TRBV6-1	many	TRBJ1-6	TGTGCCAGCAGACAGACCCGGGACAGCAATTCACCCCTCCACTTT	CASRQTRDSNSPLHF
TRBD2	TRBV11-2	many	TRBJ2-3	TGTGCCAGCAGCTTAGATCAAACGGGAGGGATAGATACGCAGTATTTT	CASSLDQTGGIDTQYF
.	TRBV30	many	TRBJ1-1	TGTGCCTGGAGCACCACGGGGGGCGGCACTGAAGCTTTCTTT	CAWSTTGGGTEAFF
.	TRBV5-1	many	TRBJ1-1	TGCGCCAGCAGCTTGGCCGGGGAACCTTTCGAAGCTTTCTTT	CASSLAGEPFEAFF
TRBD2	TRBV4-1	.	TRBJ2-2	TGCGCCAGCAGCCGTATCGGGGGGAGGACCAACACCGGGGAGCTGTTTTTT	CASSRIGGRTNTGELFF
TRBD1	TRBV25-1	few	TRBJ2-4	TGTGCCAGCAGTGCTGCCACAGGGGCACCGTCCATATTC	CASSAATGAPSIF
.	TRBV6-1	.	TRBJ1-5	TGTGCCAGCAAGATCTTGGAAGGCAATCAGCCCCAGCATTTT	CASKILEGNQPQHF
.	TRBV30	many	TRBJ2-7	TGTGCCTGGAGCGGGGGCAATTACGAGCAGTACTTC	CAWSGGNYEQYF
.	TRBV9	many	TRBJ1-2	TGTGCCAGCAGCGTTGCCCCCTTGACCCCCTCCAACTATGGCTACACCTTC	CASSVAPLTPSNYGYTF
.	TRBV28	many	TRBJ1-5	TGTGCCAGCAGTTTGCCAGATTACCAGCCCCAGCATTTT	CASSLPDYQPQHF
.	TRBV28	many	TRBJ2-5	TGTGCCAGCAGCATCGGGACAACCAAACAAGAGACCCAGTACTTC	CASSIGTTKQETQYF
TRBD1	TRBV5-5	many	TRBJ1-1	TGTGCCAGCAGCTTGGGGGACAGGGAAGCTTTCTTT	CASSLGDREAFF
.	TRBV5-1	many	TRBJ1-1	TGCGCCAGCAGCTTGGCCGGCACCCTGAACACTGAAGCTTTCTTT	CASSLAGTLNTEAFF
TRBD2	TRBV5-4	.	TRBJ2-5	TGTGCCAGCAGCTTGGCCACCCTAGCGGGACAAGAGACCCAGTACTTC	CASSLATLAGQETQYF
.	TRBV5-5	many	TRBJ2-1	TGTGCCAGCAGCTTGGGGCACGGATACTACAATGAGCAGTTCTTC	CASSLGHGYYNEQFF
.	TRBV12-3/TRBV12-4	.	TRBJ1-5	TGTGCCAGCAGTTTAGCGTCGTGGCTGGGGGATCAGCCCCAGCATTTT	CASSLASWLGDQPQHF
TRBD1	TRBV12-3/TRBV12-4	many	TRBJ2-7	TGTGCCAGCTCCAACGGACAGGGGCAAGTGCAGTACTTC	CASSNGQGQVQYF
TRBD1	TRBV10-3	many	TRBJ1-2	TGTGCCATCAGGGACAGGGGGAATCTAATAGATGGCTACACCTTC	CAIRDRGNLIDGYTF
TRBD1	TRBV10-3	few	TRBJ1-5	TGTGCCACCATGCCTGACAGGGGGCTTCAGCCCCAGCATTTT	CATMPDRGLQPQHF
.	TRBV6-2/TRBV6-3	few	TRBJ1-2	TGCGCCACCGAGGCGAATTTGCGGGGCTACGCCTTC	CATEANLRGYAF
.	TRBV28	few	TRBJ1-5	TGTGCCAGCAGTTACGGTTTGCATCAGCCCCCCCATTTT	CASSYGLHQPPHF
.	TRBV28	.	TRBJ1-2	TGTGCCAGCAGTGCGGGACAATCCCAAGTGGAGGGCTACACCTTC	CASSAGQSQVEGYTF
TRBD1	TRBV11-3	many	TRBJ2-2	TGTGCCAGCAACTCCGGACAGGAGTTATATCGGTTTTCCGGGGAGCTGTTTTTT	CASNSGQELYRFSGELFF
.	TRBV6-1	many	TRBJ1-1	TGTGCCAGCAGTTTGAGGACAGAAGGAGCTTTCTTT	CASSLRTEGAFF
.	TRBV12-3/TRBV12-4	many	TRBJ1-5	TGTGCCAGCAGGCAAAACAGGGTAGGTCAGCCCCAGCATTTT	CASRQNRVGQPQHF
.	TRBV3-1	many	TRBJ1-1	TGTGCCAGCGGCCAACGGCGGGCGGCAAACACTGAAGCTTTCTTT	CASGQRRAANTEAFF